This T cell receptor (beta chain) emerged from a study of metastatic and nonmetastatic thyroid tumors. Turning to the study itself: Repertoires from malignant and benign thyroid patients were compared across blood and tumor or nodule tissue. Study-wide results and caveats: Compared with benign nodules, malignant thyroid tumors were reported to have significantly higher TCR beta diversity in both blood and tumor.

In the original analysis: It was from CDR3 differences across clinicopathological groups that a distant-metastasis classifier for papillary thyroid cancer was built. Via MiXCR, TCRdb re-called the PCR reads. What appears here as the V and J calls and clone size reflects TCRdb's work, not the paper's. The sample records thousands of clones, around 22% being singletons. Germline V gives CDR1 MDHEN, CDR2 SYDVKM. Trimming stripped 4 bases from V and 4 bases from J, with 17 bases between. The CDR3 length is 15 residues. A word on this clone: What it binds is unknown.

Every patient underwent thyroid surgery untreated. This sequence originates from a male donor with papillary thyroid cancer or a benign thyroid nodule (not recorded which). Some clones in this sample may be carry-over from other donors' samples. V is TRBV28 and J is TRBJ2-7, with D possibly TRBD1 on 6 matching bases. Sequencing used adjacent normal tissue. CDR3 DNA: TGTGCCAGCAGTTCCCCAGGGGCCGAAGCATACGAGCAGTACTTC. Its translation: CASSSPGAEAYEQYF.